The rows below give T cell receptor beta chains drawn from one sample of a study of T cells after yellow fever vaccination. MiXCR, applied by TCRdb to the 5' RACE reads, yields one record per CDR3 protein. This sample has hundreds of thousands of distinct CDR3 sequences, with roughly 12% found just once. Sequences were derived from PBMCs, sampled on the day of the yellow fever booster vaccination. The receptors here all came from a man aged 25-45 years who received the YFV17D yellow fever vaccine. Each CDR3 is given with its conserved first and last residue. The D gene is left open where the match is weak. The size of a clone is reported for some rows only, either as once, few or many, or as a class for expanded clones.

>.|TRBJ2-3|TRBV30|few
CAWSVPRADTQYF
TGTGCCTGGAGTGTACCAAGGGCAGATACGCAGTATTTT
>.|TRBJ2-3|TRBV6-5|many
CASSGLGDTQYF
TGTGCCAGCAGTGGGCTGGGAGATACGCAGTATTTT
>.|TRBJ2-3|TRBV20-1|.
CSVPGTQYF
TGCAGTGTTCCCGGTACGCAGTATTTT
>.|TRBJ2-1|TRBV10-3|.
CATGGPGEQFF
TGTGCCACCGGGGGGCCGGGTGAGCAGTTCTTC
>.|TRBJ2-7|TRBV7-9|.
CASSPETGRPGEQYF
TGTGCCAGCAGCCCTGAGACGGGGAGACCGGGGGAGCAGTACTTC
>TRBD2|TRBJ2-7|TRBV11-1|.
CASSQWTSGLKMEQYF
TGTGCCAGCAGCCAGTGGACTAGCGGGCTTAAAATGGAGCAGTACTTC
>.|TRBJ1-1|TRBV6-1|.
CASSPTWTENTEAFF
TGTGCCAGCAGCCCAACTTGGACCGAGAACACTGAAGCTTTCTTT
>.|TRBJ1-5|TRBV29-1|few
CSVSQSPGQPQHF
TGCAGCGTTTCTCAGTCCCCAGGTCAGCCCCAGCATTTT
>.|TRBJ2-1|TRBV24-1|many
CATSDLEYNEQFF
TGTGCCACCAGTGATTTGGAATACAATGAGCAGTTCTTC
>.|TRBJ2-1|TRBV7-2|many
CASSLSPFRDRYSEQFF
TGTGCCAGCAGCTTAAGTCCCTTCCGGGACCGCTACAGTGAGCAGTTCTTC
>TRBD1|TRBJ2-3|TRBV7-6|few
CASSLLTGGSFSADTQYF
TGTGCCAGCAGCTTATTAACAGGGGGCTCATTCAGCGCAGATACGCAGTATTTT
>.|TRBJ1-2|TRBV20-1|.
CSAGPSLYVYTF
TGCAGTGCTGGACCGTCCCTCTATGTCTACACCTTC
>.|TRBJ1-2|TRBV12-3/TRBV12-4|few
CASSLASAYTF
TGTGCCAGCAGTTTAGCCTCGGCCTACACCTTC
>.|TRBJ2-2|TRBV28|few
CASSLRPALTRSGELFF
TGTGCCAGCAGTTTAAGGCCAGCGCTCACGAGGTCCGGGGAGCTGTTTTTT
>TRBD1|TRBJ2-7|TRBV5-1|.
CASSLQGHEYEQYF
TGCGCCAGCAGCCTACAGGGGCATGAGTACGAGCAGTACTTC
>.|TRBJ2-7|TRBV11-2|few
CASSLDRITYEQYF
TGTGCCAGCAGCTTAGATAGGATCACCTACGAGCAGTACTTC
>TRBD2|TRBJ2-1|TRBV5-1|.
CASSLVAGGPDEQFF
TGCGCCAGCAGCTTGGTAGCGGGAGGGCCGGATGAGCAGTTCTTC
>TRBD2|TRBJ2-1|TRBV5-6|.
CASSRGTRTYNEQFF
TGTGCCAGCAGCCGCGGGACTAGGACCTACAATGAGCAGTTCTTC
>.|TRBJ2-7|TRBV5-1|many
CASSIRSGSYEQYF
TGCGCCAGCAGCATCCGGTCGGGGAGTTACGAGCAGTACTTC
>.|TRBJ2-1|TRBV20-1|few
CSARGAAGEQFF
TGCAGTGCTAGGGGGGCGGCGGGTGAGCAGTTCTTC
>.|TRBJ2-3|TRBV12-5|.
CASGSPGSDTQYF
TGTGCTAGTGGTTCCCCGGGGTCAGATACGCAGTATTTT
>.|TRBJ2-7|TRBV28|.
CASSSPLPLYEQYF
TGTGCCAGCAGTTCCCCGCTACCCCTGTACGAGCAGTACTTC
>.|TRBJ2-7|TRBV7-2|few
CASRPAGLYEQYF
TGTGCCAGCAGACCAGCAGGACTGTACGAGCAGTACTTC
>TRBD2|TRBJ2-7|TRBV18|few
CASKTGLADEQYF
TGTGCCAGCAAAACGGGACTAGCAGACGAGCAGTACTTC
>.|TRBJ2-5|TRBV11-2|.
CASSFLGGPQETQYF
TGTGCCAGCAGCTTCTTGGGGGGGCCACAAGAGACCCAGTACTTC
>.|TRBJ2-1|TRBV20-1|many
CSASRVLGNEQFF
TGCAGTGCTAGCCGGGTCTTGGGCAATGAGCAGTTCTTC
>.|TRBJ1-1|TRBV9|few
CASSVRQVDEAFF
TGTGCCAGCAGCGTTAGACAGGTTGATGAAGCTTTCTTT
>.|TRBJ2-1|TRBV12-3/TRBV12-4|.
CASSLSPGRGYNEQFF
TGTGCCAGCAGTTTATCCCCGGGGCGGGGCTACAATGAGCAGTTCTTC
>TRBD1|TRBJ2-7|TRBV29-1|.
CSVEKMTGYSYEQYF
TGCAGCGTCGAGAAAATGACAGGGTACTCCTACGAGCAGTACTTC
>TRBD1|TRBJ1-1|TRBV9|.
CASSVDVGTAYTEAFF
TGTGCCAGCAGCGTAGATGTTGGGACAGCATACACTGAAGCTTTCTTT
>.|TRBJ1-2|TRBV12-3/TRBV12-4|few
CASSPDPGYGYTF
TGTGCCAGCAGCCCGGACCCCGGGTATGGCTACACCTTC
>TRBD2|TRBJ2-5|TRBV6-2/TRBV6-3|.
CASSYSLPSGRGQETQYF
TGTGCCAGCAGTTACTCGTTGCCCAGCGGGAGGGGACAAGAGACCCAGTACTTC
>TRBD1|TRBJ1-1|TRBV4-2|few
CASSQIGQGIEAFF
TGTGCCAGCAGCCAAATAGGACAGGGGATTGAAGCTTTCTTT
>.|TRBJ2-5|TRBV6-2/TRBV6-3|many
CASSTREETQYF
TGTGCCAGCAGTACTAGAGAAGAGACCCAGTACTTC
>TRBD1|TRBJ1-2|TRBV5-1|.
CASRETGVIGYTF
TGCGCCAGCAGGGAGACAGGGGTGATCGGCTACACCTTC
>.|TRBJ2-4|TRBV29-1|few
CSVSSGENIQYF
TGCAGCGTTAGTTCCGGGGAAAACATTCAGTACTTC
>.|TRBJ2-2|TRBV2|few
CASRTGANTGELFF
TGTGCCAGCAGAACCGGCGCGAACACCGGGGAGCTGTTTTTT
>.|TRBJ1-5|TRBV7-2|.
CASSYSMGQPQHF
TGTGCCAGCAGTTATTCCATGGGTCAGCCCCAGCATTTT
>.|TRBJ2-1|TRBV18|.
CASSPSYGGNEQFF
TGTGCCAGCTCACCCTCATACGGGGGCAATGAGCAGTTCTTC
>TRBD2|TRBJ2-3|TRBV5-1|many
CASSLAWVATREDTQYF
TGCGCCAGCAGCTTGGCCTGGGTAGCCACGCGGGAGGATACGCAGTATTTT
>TRBD2|TRBJ2-7|TRBV12-3/TRBV12-4|.
CASKGGGRLAYF
TGTGCCAGCAAAGGAGGCGGGAGGCTTGCGTACTTC
>.|TRBJ2-1|TRBV5-5|.
CASSLEDRSYNEQFF
TGTGCCAGCAGCTTGGAGGACAGATCCTACAATGAGCAGTTCTTC
>.|TRBJ2-2|TRBV9|.
CASSGTGGELFF
TGTGCCAGCAGCGGAACAGGCGGGGAGCTGTTTTTT
>TRBD2|TRBJ2-3|TRBV6-2/TRBV6-3|.
CASRRLATHDTQYF
TGTGCCAGCAGACGACTAGCGACCCACGATACGCAGTATTTT
>TRBD2|TRBJ2-2|TRBV7-2|.
CASSPPPGLASGELFF
TGTGCCAGCAGCCCTCCTCCGGGACTAGCTTCCGGGGAGCTGTTTTTT
>.|TRBJ1-3|TRBV29-1|few
CSVSPGPSSGNTIYF
TGCAGCGTTAGCCCTGGGCCATCCTCTGGAAACACCATATATTTT